This TCR beta chain came from a study of blood T cell repertoires in COVID-19. Study-level information: Some COVID-19 samples were acute and others convalescent; all came from the United States, Italy and Spain. Sources were T cells, B-cell-depleted T cells, or PBMCs; the material itself was cDNA or gDNA.

Methods used by the authors: Nucleated cell number was recorded as an estimate derived from reference gene primer amplification. Clones were read by immunoSEQ multiplex PCR, and TCRdb kept only the in-frame ones, dropping some. V, J and clone size are those of that table, while D and trimming were read from the DNA. The table lists about 26,000 clones, approximately 70% of them singletons, with less than 7.5% in the top ten. Germline V CDR1 and CDR2: SGHRS, YFSETQ. This CDR3 region has 13 residues. The V and J ends lost 2 bases and 10 bases respectively, with 12 bases between them. This sequence originates from a man in his sixties with active or convalescent COVID-19. The chain carries TRBV5-1 and TRBJ1-4; weak D call: TRBD1 (5 bases). The sample was peripheral blood. CDR3 amino acids: CASSLDVGVKLFF. As DNA, the CDR3 is TGCGCCAGCAGCTTAGACGTAGGGGTAAAACTGTTTTTT. The variable domain in full, with the rest retrieved from reference TRBV5-1 and TRBJ1-4, is KAGVTQTPRYLIKTRGQQVTLSCSPISGHRSVSWYQQTPGQGLQFLFEYFSETQRNKGNFPGRFSGRQFSNSRSEMNVSTLELGDSALYLCASSLDVGVKLFFGSGTQLSVL.